These 23 T cell receptor beta chains originate from one sample sequenced in a study of yellow fever vaccine responses in identical twins. TCRdb fed the RT-PCR reads into MiXCR, producing one record per CDR3 protein. This sample has 18,000 or so distinct CDR3 sequences, with roughly 60% found just once. The source material was T cells from blood (PBMCs), unsorted or a sorted subset (not recorded which), sampled before or after yellow fever vaccination (not recorded which). All receptors derive from a woman younger than 30 who received the yellow fever vaccine.

This clonotype was recorded only once. The V gene is TRBV11-3, the J gene TRBJ2-1; no firm D call. The germline V and J ends were trimmed by 5 bases and 4 bases, with 15 bases remaining between them. Germline-derived CDR1 and CDR2 are SGHNT and YENEEA. This CDR3 region has 15 residues. The CDR3 bases are TGTGCCAGCAGCATATTAGCTGTTCCTTACAATGAGCAGTTCTTC. Encoded protein: CASSILAVPYNEQFF.

This chain connects TRBV20-1 to TRBJ1-1; TRBD1 might be the D (5 bases). Trimming took off 3 bases at V and 5 bases at J, with 13 bases between the two ends. The CDR3 runs 13 residues. Germline-derived CDR1 and CDR2 are DFQATT and SNEGSKA (reference sequence). Here the CDR3 DNA reads TGCAGTGCTAGCGGCATGGGGGTAACTGAAGCTTTCTTT. Translating it yields CSASGMGVTEAFF.

This chain connects TRBV3-1 to TRBJ1-4; D not resolved. Germline assignment: CDR1 LGHDT and CDR2 YNNKEL (reference sequence). This CDR3 is built from 13 residues. The V gene lost 3 bases and the J gene lost 7 bases, with 9 bases spanning the gap. CDR3 bases: TGTGCCAGCAGCCAGAACCCAGGTGAAAAACTGTTTTTT. Its protein is CASSQNPGEKLFF.

This chain links TRBV5-1 with TRBJ2-1; D gene uncertain. Deletions cut 4 bases from V and 3 bases from J, with 5 bases between. CDR1 and CDR2 (germline): SGHRS, YFSETQ. This CDR3 spans 12 amino acids. CDR3 DNA sequence: TGCGCCAGCAGCGACAACTACAATGAGCAGTTCTTC. Protein: CASSDNYNEQFF.

This clonotype was picked up a small number of times. The J gene is TRBJ2-3, the V gene TRBV28, with D perhaps matching TRBD2 (6 bases). The CDR3 runs to 14 residues. From germline, CDR1 is MDHEN and CDR2 SYDVKM. Trimming shortened V by 3 bases and J by 4 bases, and 11 bases separated the two germline ends. Written as DNA, the CDR3 is TGTGCCAGCAGTTTGACTAGTTTATCAGATACGCAGTATTTT. It is translated as CASSLTSLSDTQYF.

This clonotype was counted only a few times. The V gene is TRBV5-1, the J gene TRBJ2-2, with TRBD1 identical over 9 bases. CDR3 length: 15 amino acids. V trimming: 4 bases; J trimming: 5 bases; junction bases outside the gene matches: 6. CDR1 SGHRS and CDR2 YFSETQ come from the germline V gene. CDR3 sequence: CASSLHRGQTGELFF. DNA for the CDR3: TGCGCCAGCAGCCTGCACAGGGGGCAGACCGGGGAGCTGTTTTTT. The full variable domain, rest sourced from reference TRBV5-1 and TRBJ2-2, is KAGVTQTPRYLIKTRGQQVTLSCSPISGHRSVSWYQQTPGQGLQFLFEYFSETQRNKGNFPGRFSGRQFSNSRSEMNVSTLELGDSALYLCASSLHRGQTGELFFGEGSRLTVL.

This clonotype was seen a few times. The V call is TRBV7-3, the J call TRBJ1-5, with unresolved D. The CDR3 consists of 13 residues. The V gene's germline CDR1 is SGHTA and CDR2 FQGTGA. The V and J ends lost 0 bases and 6 bases respectively, with 6 bases between them. CDR3 sequence reads: CASSLTYSQPQHF. The CDR3 region has the DNA TGTGCCAGCAGCTTAACGTACAGTCAGCCCCAGCATTTT.

The V call is TRBV12-3 or TRBV12-4, the J call TRBJ2-1; 8 bases line up with TRBD2. The CDR3 length is 16 residues. Trimming took 2 bases from V and 8 from J; bases not matched to a gene: 11. The CDR3: CASSLIKREPRYEQFF. The CDR3 bases are TGTGCCAGCAGTTTAATAAAGCGGGAGCCTCGATATGAGCAGTTCTTC.

The CDR3 loop is CASSHRVVNYGYTF. The CDR3 DNA sequence: TGTGCCAGCAGTCACCGGGTGGTCAACTATGGCTACACCTTC. The V gene is TRBV2, the J gene TRBJ1-2; D remains ambiguous. CDR1 is SNHLY and CDR2 is FYNNEI in the germline V gene. The CDR3 is 14 amino acids. The V end was cut by 5 bases, the J end by 2 bases, with 12 bases between.

The chain uses TRBV5-6 and TRBJ2-3; 7 positions agree with TRBD1. Germline V gene sequence: CDR1 SGHDT, CDR2 YYEEEE. Trimming cost V 0 bases and J 3 bases; bases outside gene matches: 10. This CDR3 spans 17 amino acids. The CDR3 nucleotides read TGTGCCAGCAGCTTGGTAGGGGGCTTGACTTGGACAGATACGCAGTATTTT. Translation: CASSLVGGLTWTDTQYF.

The V gene is TRBV4-3, the J gene TRBJ2-2; 14 nucleotides line up with TRBD2. Germline assignment: CDR1 LGHNA and CDR2 YSLEER. V lost 4 bases to trimming and J lost 1 base; unmatched junction nucleotides: 5. The CDR3 has 18 residues. CDR3 residues: CASSRETSGGVNTGELFF. CDR3 sequence (DNA): TGCGCCAGCAGCCGAGAGACTAGCGGGGGGGTGAACACCGGGGAGCTGTTTTTT.

This clonotype showed up just a few times. This chain joins TRBV29-1 and TRBJ2-3, with TRBD2 matching over 7 bases. V shed 0 bases, J shed 2 bases, and the junction held 5 bases outside the gene matches. The CDR3 length is 15 residues. The germline gives CDR1 SQVTM, CDR2 ANQGSEA. The CDR3 region has the DNA TGCAGCGTTGAAGATGGGGACTACTACACAGATACGCAGTATTTT. Its protein is CSVEDGDYYTDTQYF.

A few counts support this clonotype. The chain recombines TRBV7-8 with TRBJ2-3, with a weak D call TRBD2 (5 bases). The V and J ends lost 1 base and 0 bases respectively, with 11 bases between them. Germline values: CDR1 SGHVS, CDR2 FQNEAQ. The CDR3 runs 16 residues. The CDR3: CASSLGIAGSTDTQYF. The CDR3 coding sequence is TGTGCCAGCAGCTTAGGTATTGCGGGCAGCACAGATACGCAGTATTTT. The full variable domain, rest sourced from reference TRBV7-8 and TRBJ2-3, is GAGVSQSPRYKVAKRGQDVALRCDPISGHVSLFWYQQALGQGPEFLTYFQNEAQLDKSGLPSDRFFAERPEGSVSTLKIQRTQQEDSAVYLCASSLGIAGSTDTQYFGPGTRLTVL.

The chain combines TRBV5-1 with TRBJ2-1; TRBD2 might be the D (6 bases). V lost 4 bases and J lost 11, with 22 bases in between. Germline V gene sequence: CDR1 SGHRS, CDR2 YFSETQ. The CDR3 totals 15 residues. This CDR3 reads CASSHELRDSSKQFF. Written as DNA, the CDR3 is TGCGCCAGCAGCCATGAACTCCGGGACTCGAGTAAGCAGTTCTTC.

The rearrangement uses TRBV11-3 and TRBJ2-3; D may be TRBD2 (6 bases). Trimming removed 5 bases from V and 8 bases from J, with 20 bases in between. There are 15 residues in the CDR3. Germline CDR1 is SGHNT and CDR2 is YENEEA. This CDR3 reads CASSKWGDRLSTQYF. The CDR3 coding sequence is TGTGCCAGCAGCAAATGGGGGGACCGTTTATCTACGCAGTATTTT. The complete variable domain, with remaining parts taken from reference TRBV11-3 and TRBJ2-3, reads EAGVVQSPRYKIIEKKQPVAFWCNPISGHNTLYWYLQNLGQGPELLIRYENEEAVDDSQLPKDRFSAERLKGVDSTLKIQPAELGDSAVYLCASSKWGDRLSTQYFGPGTRLTVL.

The chain uses TRBV29-1 and TRBJ2-5; maybe TRBD1 (5 bases). The CDR3 contains 12 residues. V gave up 8 bases and J gave up 4 bases, with 14 bases separating them. In germline, CDR1 is SQVTM, CDR2 ANQGSEA. The CDR3 nucleotides are TGCAGCTCCTCAGGGTGGCGAGAGACCCAGTACTTC. This gives the protein CSSSGWRETQYF.

The chain links TRBV2 to TRBJ1-6; no reliable D call. The germline V gene has CDR1 SNHLY and CDR2 FYNNEI. Trimming removed 1 base at V and 6 bases at J, with 10 bases between. There are 15 residues in the CDR3. This CDR3 reads CASSEEHMANSPLHF. The CDR3, as DNA: TGTGCCAGCAGTGAAGAACACATGGCTAATTCACCCCTCCACTTT.

The sample holds a few counts of this clonotype. The chain carries TRBV29-1 and TRBJ1-1; TRBD1 agrees at 7 bases. The CDR3 is 14 residues long. Trimming cost V 3 bases and J 0 bases; bases outside gene matches: 4. Germline lookup yields CDR1 SQVTM and CDR2 ANQGSEA. This CDR3 is CSVDSGQLNTEAFF. In DNA form, the CDR3 reads TGCAGCGTTGATTCGGGACAGCTGAACACTGAAGCTTTCTTT.

The genes are TRBV24-1 and TRBJ2-5; D not resolved. Germline CDR1 is KGHDR and CDR2 is SFDVKD. CDR3 size: 14 residues. Trimming left V 4 bases short and J 5 bases short, with 13 bases between. As DNA, the CDR3 is TGTGCCACCAGTGACCCTGACGCGTCGGAGACCCAGTACTTC. The encoded protein is CATSDPDASETQYF.

This clonotype was recorded only once. The J gene is TRBJ1-1, the V gene TRBV7-6; D gene unclear. Germline loops: CDR1 SGHVS, CDR2 FNYEAQ. The CDR3 loop spans 16 amino acids. The V gene lost 5 bases and the J gene lost 5 bases, with 21 bases spanning the gap. The CDR3 nucleotides read TGTGCCAGCAGCGCAACAGAGGGCGCGCTATTTACTGAAGCTTTCTTT. It specifies CASSATEGALFTEAFF.

The CDR3 loop is CASSLSTNQETQYF. In nucleotides, the CDR3 is TGTGCCAGCAGCTTATCGACAAACCAAGAGACCCAGTACTTC. This chain connects TRBV7-2 to TRBJ2-5; no firm D call. This CDR3 has 14 amino acids. The ends were cut back, 2 bases at V and 0 bases at J, with 7 bases in the middle. Germline CDR1 is SGHTA and CDR2 is FQGNSA. Full variable domain (rest looked up from reference TRBV7-2 and TRBJ2-5): GAGVSQSPSNKVTEKGKDVELRCDPISGHTALYWYRQSLGQGLEFLIYFQGNSAPDKSGLPSDRFSAERTGGSVSTLTIQRTQQEDSAVYLCASSLSTNQETQYFGPGTRLLVL.

The chain has TRBV2 and TRBJ2-5, with D perhaps matching TRBD1 (6 bases). Trimming removed 1 base at V and 2 bases at J, with 14 bases between. The CDR3 has 16 amino acids. Germline V CDR1 and CDR2: SNHLY, FYNNEI. DNA for the CDR3: TGTGCCAGCAGTGAAGTACGAGGGACAAATCAAGAGACCCAGTACTTC. Amino acid sequence: CASSEVRGTNQETQYF.

As DNA, the CDR3 is TGTGCCAGCTCACCGGGCGTCAGGAGCTCTGGAAACACCATATATTTT. Translated: CASSPGVRSSGNTIYF. V and J are TRBV18 and TRBJ1-3; D gene uncertain. The ends were cut back, 3 bases at V and 0 bases at J, with 12 bases in the middle. The CDR3 is made up of 16 amino acids. From germline, CDR1 is KGHSH and CDR2 LQKENI.